Listed below are T cell receptor beta chains from one sample, sequenced in a study of neurological immune-mediated disorders. TCRdb reanalysed the 5' RACE reads using MiXCR and keeps one entry per CDR3 protein. The table has about 33,000 distinct CDR3 sequences, less than 15% seen once; the top ten hold roughly 2.2%. The sequenced sample consisted of PBMCs. These receptors all stem from a woman between 40 and 55 years old in good health. Both conserved end residues are part of each CDR3. A D gene is named only where the DNA matches it firmly. Clone size is given for some rows only: seen once, a few or many times, or a class if the clone is expanded.

d_call: -
j_call: TRBJ2-1
clone_size: many
v_call: TRBV29-1
cdr3_aa: CSVQALWIDNEQFF
cdr3_nt: TGCAGCGTTCAAGCCCTGTGGATCGACAATGAGCAGTTCTTC

d_call: -
j_call: TRBJ2-1
clone_size: -
v_call: TRBV11-2
cdr3_aa: CASSFLVRSVGERFF
cdr3_nt: TGTGCCAGTAGCTTCCTAGTGCGGTCTGTCGGTGAGCGGTTCTTC

d_call: -
j_call: TRBJ2-7
clone_size: many
v_call: TRBV6-5
cdr3_aa: CASSYSIPAYEQYF
cdr3_nt: TGTGCCAGCAGTTACTCGATCCCCGCCTACGAGCAGTACTTC

d_call: -
j_call: TRBJ1-5
clone_size: -
v_call: TRBV6-2/TRBV6-3
cdr3_aa: CASTRDQDNQPQHF
cdr3_nt: TGTGCCAGCACCCGGGATCAGGACAATCAGCCCCAGCATTTT

d_call: -
j_call: TRBJ2-7
clone_size: many
v_call: TRBV7-2
cdr3_aa: CASSSIYEQYF
cdr3_nt: TGTGCCAGCAGCTCAATATACGAGCAGTACTTC

d_call: TRBD2
j_call: TRBJ2-3
clone_size: few
v_call: TRBV7-9
cdr3_aa: CASSRGTSGSTDTQYF
cdr3_nt: TGTGCCAGCAGCCGCGGGACTAGCGGGAGCACAGATACGCAGTATTTT

d_call: TRBD1
j_call: TRBJ1-1
clone_size: many
v_call: TRBV7-8
cdr3_aa: CASSFGTGPTEAFF
cdr3_nt: TGTGCCAGCAGCTTTGGGACAGGGCCAACTGAAGCTTTCTTT

d_call: -
j_call: TRBJ2-7
clone_size: many
v_call: TRBV5-1
cdr3_aa: CASSRTAWDEQYF
cdr3_nt: TGCGCCAGCAGCCGGACGGCTTGGGACGAGCAGTACTTC

d_call: -
j_call: TRBJ2-1
clone_size: -
v_call: TRBV20-1
cdr3_aa: CSASVPSSYNEQFF
cdr3_nt: TGCAGTGCTAGCGTTCCGAGCTCCTACAATGAGCAGTTCTTC

d_call: -
j_call: TRBJ2-1
clone_size: many
v_call: TRBV12-3/TRBV12-4
cdr3_aa: CASKASIVGSYNEQFF
cdr3_nt: TGTGCCAGCAAGGCTAGCATAGTCGGCTCCTACAATGAGCAGTTCTTC

d_call: TRBD1
j_call: TRBJ1-2
clone_size: many
v_call: TRBV7-2
cdr3_aa: CASSQRQGLYGYTF
cdr3_nt: TGTGCCAGCAGCCAGCGACAGGGACTCTATGGCTACACCTTC

d_call: -
j_call: TRBJ2-7
clone_size: many
v_call: TRBV9
cdr3_aa: CASSPAGLSYEQYF
cdr3_nt: TGTGCCAGCAGCCCGGCGGGGCTCTCCTACGAGCAGTACTTC

d_call: -
j_call: TRBJ1-1
clone_size: many
v_call: TRBV6-5
cdr3_aa: CASSPSWGYTEAFF
cdr3_nt: TGTGCCAGCAGTCCCTCGTGGGGGTACACTGAAGCTTTCTTT

d_call: TRBD1
j_call: TRBJ1-1
clone_size: -
v_call: TRBV6-5
cdr3_aa: CASSPTQGARDTEAFF
cdr3_nt: TGTGCCAGCAGTCCGACCCAGGGGGCGCGAGACACTGAAGCTTTCTTT

d_call: -
j_call: TRBJ1-1
clone_size: -
v_call: TRBV5-1
cdr3_aa: CANSLEQAEAFF
cdr3_nt: TGCGCCAACAGCCTAGAACAGGCGGAAGCTTTCTTT

d_call: TRBD1
j_call: TRBJ1-6
clone_size: many
v_call: TRBV7-2
cdr3_aa: CASSLAGTGWNSPLHF
cdr3_nt: TGTGCCAGCAGCTTAGCGGGGACAGGGTGGAATTCACCCCTCCACTTT

d_call: -
j_call: TRBJ1-2
clone_size: many
v_call: TRBV6-2/TRBV6-3
cdr3_aa: CASSSVSPGEIEGYTF
cdr3_nt: TGTGCCAGCAGTTCTGTATCCCCAGGGGAGATAGAAGGCTACACCTTC

d_call: -
j_call: TRBJ1-2
clone_size: many
v_call: TRBV9
cdr3_aa: CASSVSGERGGYTF
cdr3_nt: TGTGCCAGCAGCGTTTCCGGGGAACGTGGAGGCTACACCTTC

d_call: -
j_call: TRBJ1-1
clone_size: medium-sized
v_call: TRBV5-1
cdr3_aa: CASSLSFREGSGAFF
cdr3_nt: TGCGCCAGCAGCTTGAGCTTCAGGGAAGGTTCTGGAGCTTTCTTT

d_call: -
j_call: TRBJ2-7
clone_size: many
v_call: TRBV3-1
cdr3_aa: CASSQARAGEQYF
cdr3_nt: TGTGCCAGCAGCCAAGCCCGAGCAGGCGAGCAGTACTTC

d_call: TRBD1
j_call: TRBJ1-2
clone_size: many
v_call: TRBV18
cdr3_aa: CASSTGTGGDGYTF
cdr3_nt: TGTGCCAGCTCTACGGGGACAGGCGGAGATGGCTACACCTTC

d_call: -
j_call: TRBJ2-1
clone_size: many
v_call: TRBV6-5
cdr3_aa: CASSPPEGEQFF
cdr3_nt: TGTGCCAGCAGCCCCCCCGAAGGCGAGCAGTTCTTC

d_call: -
j_call: TRBJ1-2
clone_size: few
v_call: TRBV7-2
cdr3_aa: CASSLGRERGYTF
cdr3_nt: TGTGCCAGCAGCTTAGGGCGGGAGCGAGGCTACACCTTC

d_call: TRBD2
j_call: TRBJ2-5
clone_size: many
v_call: TRBV24-1
cdr3_aa: CATSAITSGSSQGTQYF
cdr3_nt: TGTGCCACCAGTGCCATTACTAGCGGGAGTAGTCAAGGGACCCAGTACTTC

d_call: -
j_call: TRBJ1-1
clone_size: -
v_call: TRBV18
cdr3_aa: CASSPGWGNTEAFF
cdr3_nt: TGTGCCAGCTCACCGGGTTGGGGGAACACTGAAGCTTTCTTT

d_call: TRBD1
j_call: TRBJ2-3
clone_size: many
v_call: TRBV7-7
cdr3_aa: CASSLGGFDTQYF
cdr3_nt: TGTGCTAGCAGCTTAGGGGGCTTCGATACGCAGTATTTT

d_call: TRBD1
j_call: TRBJ2-7
clone_size: many
v_call: TRBV7-2
cdr3_aa: CASSLDRVGYEQYF
cdr3_nt: TGTGCCAGCAGCTTGGACAGGGTAGGCTACGAGCAGTACTTC

d_call: TRBD1
j_call: TRBJ1-1
clone_size: -
v_call: TRBV5-1
cdr3_aa: CASSRETGWTEAFF
cdr3_nt: TGCGCCAGCAGCCGGGAGACAGGGTGGACTGAAGCTTTCTTT

d_call: -
j_call: TRBJ2-3
clone_size: -
v_call: TRBV7-2
cdr3_aa: CASSLFKRQLYKETQYF
cdr3_nt: TGTGCTAGCAGCTTATTTAAGCGGCAGTTATACAAAGAAACGCAGTATTTT

d_call: -
j_call: TRBJ1-2
clone_size: -
v_call: TRBV5-1
cdr3_aa: CASSSYRGIINYGYTF
cdr3_nt: TGCGCCAGCAGCTCATACCGGGGAATAATTAACTATGGCTACACCTTC

d_call: -
j_call: TRBJ2-3
clone_size: many
v_call: TRBV7-3
cdr3_aa: CASSSSGGSLGYTQYF
cdr3_nt: TGTGCCAGCAGCTCCTCGGGCGGCTCTCTGGGGTATACGCAGTATTTT

d_call: -
j_call: TRBJ2-3
clone_size: many
v_call: TRBV7-2
cdr3_aa: CASSERDGTAAQYF
cdr3_nt: TGTGCCAGCAGCGAGAGGGACGGAACGGCTGCGCAGTATTTT

d_call: TRBD1
j_call: TRBJ2-5
clone_size: -
v_call: TRBV6-6
cdr3_aa: CASKWDSRWETQYF
cdr3_nt: TGTGCCAGCAAGTGGGACAGTCGGTGGGAGACCCAGTACTTC

d_call: -
j_call: TRBJ1-5
clone_size: many
v_call: TRBV27
cdr3_aa: CASSLYAYSNQPQHF
cdr3_nt: TGTGCCAGCAGTTTATACGCGTATAGCAATCAGCCCCAGCATTTT

d_call: TRBD1
j_call: TRBJ1-5
clone_size: once
v_call: TRBV5-6
cdr3_aa: CASSRDRAAGQPQHF
cdr3_nt: TGTGCCAGCAGCCGCGACAGGGCGGCTGGTCAGCCCCAGCATTTT

d_call: TRBD1
j_call: TRBJ1-2
clone_size: many
v_call: TRBV18
cdr3_aa: CASSPPGTGSHGYTF
cdr3_nt: TGTGCCAGCTCACCACCGGGGACAGGGTCGCACGGCTACACCTTC

d_call: TRBD2
j_call: TRBJ2-3
clone_size: many
v_call: TRBV20-1
cdr3_aa: CSARTSGGAPDTQYF
cdr3_nt: TGCAGTGCTAGAACTAGCGGGGGGGCCCCAGATACGCAGTATTTT

d_call: -
j_call: TRBJ1-2
clone_size: -
v_call: TRBV7-9
cdr3_aa: CASGRAADYGYTF
cdr3_nt: TGTGCCAGCGGGAGGGCCGCGGACTATGGCTACACCTTC

d_call: -
j_call: TRBJ1-2
clone_size: many
v_call: TRBV20-1
cdr3_aa: CSARVRDPLRGGYTF
cdr3_nt: TGCAGTGCTAGAGTCCGGGACCCCCTACGCGGAGGCTACACCTTC

d_call: -
j_call: TRBJ1-5
clone_size: many
v_call: TRBV5-6
cdr3_aa: CASSSQANQPQHF
cdr3_nt: TGTGCCAGCAGCTCTCAGGCCAATCAGCCCCAGCATTTT

d_call: TRBD1
j_call: TRBJ2-5
clone_size: many
v_call: TRBV24-1
cdr3_aa: CATRGQGAGETQYF
cdr3_nt: TGTGCCACCAGAGGACAGGGGGCGGGGGAGACCCAGTACTTC

d_call: -
j_call: TRBJ1-6
clone_size: many
v_call: TRBV5-1
cdr3_aa: CASSLDRVGNSPLHF
cdr3_nt: TGCGCCAGCAGCTTGGACAGGGTGGGGAATTCACCCCTCCACTTT

d_call: TRBD1
j_call: TRBJ1-1
clone_size: many
v_call: TRBV6-6
cdr3_aa: CASRPPQGFAFF
cdr3_nt: TGTGCCAGCAGACCTCCACAGGGGTTTGCTTTCTTT

d_call: -
j_call: TRBJ1-4
clone_size: many
v_call: TRBV6-1
cdr3_aa: CASKTGATNEKLFF
cdr3_nt: TGTGCCAGCAAGACGGGGGCAACTAATGAAAAACTGTTTTTT

d_call: -
j_call: TRBJ1-2
clone_size: many
v_call: TRBV14
cdr3_aa: CASNATGPYGYTF
cdr3_nt: TGTGCCAGCAACGCTACAGGGCCCTATGGCTACACCTTC

d_call: -
j_call: TRBJ2-1
clone_size: many
v_call: TRBV2
cdr3_aa: CASSNHYTGTGYNEQFF
cdr3_nt: TGTGCCAGCAGTAACCATTATACCGGGACGGGATACAATGAGCAGTTCTTC

d_call: -
j_call: TRBJ1-1
clone_size: many
v_call: TRBV20-1
cdr3_aa: CSARSPGGTEAFF
cdr3_nt: TGCAGTGCTAGGTCCCCCGGTGGCACTGAAGCTTTCTTT